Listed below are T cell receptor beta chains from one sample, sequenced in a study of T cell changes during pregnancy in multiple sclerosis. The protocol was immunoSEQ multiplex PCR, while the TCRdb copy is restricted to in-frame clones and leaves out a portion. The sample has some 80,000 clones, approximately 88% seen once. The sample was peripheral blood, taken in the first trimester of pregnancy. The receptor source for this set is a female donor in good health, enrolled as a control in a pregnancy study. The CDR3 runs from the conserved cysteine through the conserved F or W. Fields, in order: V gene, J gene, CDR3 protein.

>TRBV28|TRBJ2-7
CASSFSRGYEQYF
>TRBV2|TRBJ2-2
CASSEALRGLGELFF
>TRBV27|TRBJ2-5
CASSLEIGETQYF
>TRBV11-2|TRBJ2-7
CASSPEGSYSSYEQYF
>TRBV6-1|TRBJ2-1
CAIARVATYDEQFF
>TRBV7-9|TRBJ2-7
CASSLDTGSYEQYF
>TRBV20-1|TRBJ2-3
CSSGTDTQYF
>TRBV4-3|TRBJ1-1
CASSPQGQANTEAFF
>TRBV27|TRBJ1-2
CASSLTSNYGYTF
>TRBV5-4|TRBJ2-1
CASSLGGSGGAIAYNEQFF
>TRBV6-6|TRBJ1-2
CASSSDRGSNYGYTF
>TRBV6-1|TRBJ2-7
CASSENPAGAYEQYF
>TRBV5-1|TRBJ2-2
CASSSRGPTGELFF
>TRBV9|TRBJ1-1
CASRDPGEAFF
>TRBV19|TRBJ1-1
CASHSTEAFF
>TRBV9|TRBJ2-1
CASSVDRIKYNEQFF
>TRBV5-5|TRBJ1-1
CASSRGQGLEFDTEAFF
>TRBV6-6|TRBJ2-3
CASSYGGLTDTQYF
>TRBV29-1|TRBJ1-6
CSVEQKLPGTGLGENNSPLHF
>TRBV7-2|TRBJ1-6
CASSYRQGMNSPLHF
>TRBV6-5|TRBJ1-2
CASSYDSNSYGYTF
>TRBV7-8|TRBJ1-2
CASSERDRGDHYGYTF
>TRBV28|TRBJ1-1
CASSLPGTGNTEAFF
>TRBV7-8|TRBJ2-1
CASSLVLAGASEQFF
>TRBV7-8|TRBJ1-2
CASEAGTGNYGYTF
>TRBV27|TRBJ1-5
CASSQGPSHQPQHF
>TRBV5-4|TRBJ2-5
CASSLGQAYQETQYF
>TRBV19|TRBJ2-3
CASSQTGGRTDTQYF
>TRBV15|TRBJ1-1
CATSRGRDRDFTEAFF
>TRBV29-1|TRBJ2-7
CSVGPEDRGHEQYF
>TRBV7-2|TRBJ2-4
CASSFSWGGAKNIQYF
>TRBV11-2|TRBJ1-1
CASSSVTRNTEAFF
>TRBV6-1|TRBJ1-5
CASSANRDLGQPQHF
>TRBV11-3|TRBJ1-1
CASSIGQGNTEAFF
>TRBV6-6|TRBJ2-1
CASSYSVDSMMQFF
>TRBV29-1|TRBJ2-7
CSARTGEGEQYF
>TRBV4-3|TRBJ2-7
CASSQTDREWEQYF
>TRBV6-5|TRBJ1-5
CASSYKGQGNQPQHF
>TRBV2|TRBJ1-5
CASRRGQNSNQPQHF
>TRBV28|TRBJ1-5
CASSYIQGRSWNQPQHF
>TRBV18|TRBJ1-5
CASSPTGRGNQPQHF
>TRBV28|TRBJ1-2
CASSPLAGTGGYGYTF
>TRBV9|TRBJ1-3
CASSGGRDSGNTIYF
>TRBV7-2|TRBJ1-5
CASSLSSPSNQPQHF
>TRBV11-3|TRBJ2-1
CASSLDGGAAYNEQFF
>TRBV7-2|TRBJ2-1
CASRPAGGYYNEQFF
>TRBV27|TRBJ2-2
CASSFVPKRTGELFF
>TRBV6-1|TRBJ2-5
CASSVGQAPWETQYF
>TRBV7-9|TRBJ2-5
CASSLADATSGSQETQYF
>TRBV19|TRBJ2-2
CASSIQEGYPGELFF
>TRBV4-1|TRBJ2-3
CASSQGVPGLARTDTQYF
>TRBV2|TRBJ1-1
CASSSPRAEAFF
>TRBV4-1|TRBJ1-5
CASSRPDRGPNQPQHF
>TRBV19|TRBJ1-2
CASLGQGGLTNYGYTF
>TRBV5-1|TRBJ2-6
CASSLTGSSGANVLTF
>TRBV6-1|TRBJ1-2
CASSEDGTSPADYGYTF
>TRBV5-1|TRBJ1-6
CASAETGNSPLHF